This T cell receptor beta chain was identified during a study of T-cell memory formation after mild COVID-19 (dated by TCRdb to the early 2020s). For the wider study: TCR sequence clusters from the two donors were found to be largely donor specific. In two donors, T-cell clones that expanded and contracted after mild COVID-19 were tracked by sequencing TCRalpha and TCRbeta repertoires over time. Two young, previously healthy adult volunteers made up the cohort, one male and one female.

TCRdb names Illumina NovaSeq 6000 as the instrument used. TCRalpha and TCRbeta cDNA libraries were constructed by 5'RACE with constant-segment primers, with sample barcodes and unique molecular identifiers being introduced. RNA was extracted from every sample with Trizol reagent. Amplification of the libraries took two PCR steps, and the second step added a second sample barcode plus Illumina TruSeq adapters. The libraries were sequenced on an Illumina NovaSeq using 2 x 150 bp paired-end reads. Concerning the study's data processing: The reads were demultiplexed and collapsed into UMI-guided consensus sequences using migec v1.2.7. With mixcr v2.1.11, UMI consensuses were aligned to TRA and TRB V and J templates and assembled into clonotypes. Clonotypes were classified as expanded or contracted when called significant by both edgeR and NoisET, with noise models trained on biological replicates. For edgeR calls, a false discovery rate-adjusted p below 0.01 and a log2 fold-change threshold of 1 were applied. PCA with hierarchical clustering of max-normalized trajectories of the 1000 most abundant clonotypes was used as exploratory dynamics analysis. The CD4 or CD8 phenotype of responding clones was assigned using the separately sequenced CD4+ and CD8+ repertoires. Using fastp at Q25 and MiXCR, TCRdb reprocessed the public reads and kept productive beta chains. Here each entry gathers all rows of one CDR3 protein and keeps the most common genes and DNA. What appears here as the V and J calls and clone size reflects TCRdb's work, not the paper's. The table for this sample lists about 320,000 distinct CDR3 sequences; roughly 13% of them were counted only once. Of the sample, 21% falls within the top ten clones.

This clonotype came up a few times. Its target antigen remains unknown. The sample holds no much larger clone one base away, and base qualities are not on file. Overall results and qualifications from the work: SARS-CoV-2 specificity was not confirmed for the second-wave clones peaking on day 37. From day 15 to 85, contracting clones showed balanced CD4/CD8 phenotypes, whereas a second wave of clones that expanded from day 15 to 37 leaned towards CD4+. The detection of some responding clones in pre-infection memory suggests that pre-existing cross-reactive memory T cells joined the SARS-CoV-2 response. Only a couple of mild cases were covered in the study, and larger cohorts including severe cases with pre-infection samples were considered necessary. Contracting CD4+ clones turned up mainly in the CM and EM memory subsets, whereas EMRA was where CD8+ clones were enriched.

Ficoll-Paque density gradient centrifugation was used to isolate PBMCs. The sequenced material came from PBMCs or a T cell subset sorted from them (not recorded which). This receptor was obtained from a man in his late teens or twenties who had mild COVID-19 (a few samples of this study predate the infection). The sample titles of this study are shuffled in the database, so cell type and time point are left out; the donor was told from shared clones.

The CDR3 region: CSARDAAGGETQYF. The DNA sequence is as follows: TGCAGTGCTAGAGATGCCGCCGGCGGAGAGACCCAGTACTTC. The sequence links TRBV20-1 to TRBJ2-5; there is no confident call for the D gene. V was cut back by 0 bases and J by 4 bases, leaving a gap of 12 bases between them. The CDR3 holds 14 amino acids from the cysteine to the phenylalanine. The CDR3 DNA has 42 bases and is translated from base 1. According to the germline V gene (reference sequence), CDR1 reads DFQATT and CDR2 reads SNEGSKA.